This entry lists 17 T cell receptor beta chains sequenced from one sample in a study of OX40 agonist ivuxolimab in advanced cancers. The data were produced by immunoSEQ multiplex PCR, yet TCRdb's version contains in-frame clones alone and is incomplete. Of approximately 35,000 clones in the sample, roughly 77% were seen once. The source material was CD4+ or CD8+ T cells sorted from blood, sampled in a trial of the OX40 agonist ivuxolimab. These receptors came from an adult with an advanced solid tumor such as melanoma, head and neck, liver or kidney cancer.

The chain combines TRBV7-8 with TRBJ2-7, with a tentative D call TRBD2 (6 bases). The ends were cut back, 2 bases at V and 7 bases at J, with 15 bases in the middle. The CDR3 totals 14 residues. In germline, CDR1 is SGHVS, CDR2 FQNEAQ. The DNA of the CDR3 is TGTGCCAGCAGCTTATCCGGGACGGCGGGAGAGCAGTACTTC. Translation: CASSLSGTAGEQYF.

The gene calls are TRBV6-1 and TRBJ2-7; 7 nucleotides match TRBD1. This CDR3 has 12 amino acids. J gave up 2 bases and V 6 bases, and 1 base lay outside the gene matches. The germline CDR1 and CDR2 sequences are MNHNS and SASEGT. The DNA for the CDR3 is TGTGCCAGCAGACAGGGGACCTACGAGCAGTACTTC. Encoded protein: CASRQGTYEQYF.

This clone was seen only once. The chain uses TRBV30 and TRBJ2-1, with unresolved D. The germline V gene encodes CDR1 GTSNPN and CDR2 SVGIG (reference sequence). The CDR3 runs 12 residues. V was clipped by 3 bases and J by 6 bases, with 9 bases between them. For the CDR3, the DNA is TGTGCCTGGAGAAGGGAAGGCAATGAGCAGTTCTTC. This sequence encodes CAWRREGNEQFF.

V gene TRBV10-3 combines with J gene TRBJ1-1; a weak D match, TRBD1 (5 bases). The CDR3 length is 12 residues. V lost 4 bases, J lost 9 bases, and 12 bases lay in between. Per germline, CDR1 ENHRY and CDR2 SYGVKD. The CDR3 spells CAISGTPEKAFF. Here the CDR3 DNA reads TGTGCCATCAGTGGGACACCCGAAAAAGCTTTCTTT.

The CDR3 spells CASSPDYGSQETQYF. CDR3 DNA: TGTGCCAGCTCACCGGATTACGGTTCACAAGAGACCCAGTACTTC. The chain uses TRBV18 and TRBJ2-5; no reliable D call. The germline V and J ends were trimmed by 3 bases and 2 bases, with 13 bases remaining between them. CDR1 is KGHSH and CDR2 is LQKENI in the germline V gene. The CDR3 is made up of 15 amino acids.

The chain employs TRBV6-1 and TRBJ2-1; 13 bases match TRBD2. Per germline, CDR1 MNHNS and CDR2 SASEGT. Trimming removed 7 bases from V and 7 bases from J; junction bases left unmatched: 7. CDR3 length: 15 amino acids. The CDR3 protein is CASILAGGPINEQFF. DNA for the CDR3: TGTGCCAGCATACTAGCGGGAGGGCCGATTAATGAGCAGTTCTTC.

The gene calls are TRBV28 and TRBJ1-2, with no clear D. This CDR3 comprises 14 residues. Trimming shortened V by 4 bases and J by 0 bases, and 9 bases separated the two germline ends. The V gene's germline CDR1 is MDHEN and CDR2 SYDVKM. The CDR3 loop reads CASSYVGTNYGYTF. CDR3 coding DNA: TGTGCCAGCAGTTATGTGGGTACTAACTATGGCTACACCTTC.

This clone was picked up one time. CDR3 coding DNA: TGTGCCAGCAGTTTTTTGACCGCTGGGGCCAACGTCCTGACTTTC. Protein product: CASSFLTAGANVLTF. This chain links TRBV28 with TRBJ2-6; D is uncertain. CDR1 is MDHEN and CDR2 is SYDVKM in the germline V gene. The length of the CDR3 is 15 residues. Trimming removed 3 bases from V and 2 bases from J, with 8 bases in between.

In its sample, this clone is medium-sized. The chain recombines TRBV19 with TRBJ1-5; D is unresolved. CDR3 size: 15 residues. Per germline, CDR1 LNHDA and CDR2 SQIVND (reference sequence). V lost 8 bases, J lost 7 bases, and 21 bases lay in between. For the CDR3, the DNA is TGTGCCAGTCAGGATTCGACCCTTGAGGGCCAGCCCCAGCATTTT. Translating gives CASQDSTLEGQPQHF.

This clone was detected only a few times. CDR3 DNA sequence: TGTGCCAGCCACGGGGAGTTGAAATCACCCCTCCACTTT. This translates into CASHGELKSPLHF. The chain is built from TRBV2 and TRBJ1-6; D is unclear. The CDR3 extends over 13 amino acids. The germline V gene has CDR1 SNHLY and CDR2 FYNNEI. The V and J ends lost 8 bases and 10 bases respectively, with 15 bases between them. Full variable domain (rest looked up from reference TRBV2 and TRBJ1-6): EPEVTQTPSHQVTQMGQEVILRCVPISNHLYFYWYRQILGQKVEFLVSFYNNEISEKSEIFDDQFSVERPDGSNFTLKIRSTKLEDSAMYFCASHGELKSPLHFGNGTRLTVT.

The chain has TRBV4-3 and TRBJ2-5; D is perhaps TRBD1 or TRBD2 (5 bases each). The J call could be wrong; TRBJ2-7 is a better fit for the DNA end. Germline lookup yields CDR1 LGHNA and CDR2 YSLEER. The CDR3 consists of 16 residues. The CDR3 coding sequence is TGCGCCAGCAGCCAAGATAGAAGGGGACCTTCTTACGAGCAGTACTTC. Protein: CASSQDRRGPSYEQYF.

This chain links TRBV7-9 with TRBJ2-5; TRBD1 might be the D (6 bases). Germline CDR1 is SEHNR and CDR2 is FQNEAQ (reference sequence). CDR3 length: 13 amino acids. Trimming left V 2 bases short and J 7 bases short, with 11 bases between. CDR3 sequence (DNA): TGTGCCAGCAGCTTAACAGGGACCGGGACCCAGTACTTC. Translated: CASSLTGTGTQYF.

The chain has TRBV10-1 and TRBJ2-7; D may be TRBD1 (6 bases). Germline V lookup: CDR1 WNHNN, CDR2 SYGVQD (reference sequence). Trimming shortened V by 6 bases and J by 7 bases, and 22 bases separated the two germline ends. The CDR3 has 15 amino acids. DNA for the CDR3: TGCGCCAGCAGGTGGACAGTACCTACTCATAGGGAGCAGTACTTC. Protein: CASRWTVPTHREQYF.

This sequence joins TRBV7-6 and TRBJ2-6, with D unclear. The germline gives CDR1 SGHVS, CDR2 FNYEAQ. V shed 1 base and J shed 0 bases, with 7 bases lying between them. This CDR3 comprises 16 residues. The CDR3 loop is CASSLVSRSGANVLTF. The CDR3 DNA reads TGTGCCAGCAGCTTAGTCTCCCGCTCTGGGGCCAACGTCCTGACTTTC.

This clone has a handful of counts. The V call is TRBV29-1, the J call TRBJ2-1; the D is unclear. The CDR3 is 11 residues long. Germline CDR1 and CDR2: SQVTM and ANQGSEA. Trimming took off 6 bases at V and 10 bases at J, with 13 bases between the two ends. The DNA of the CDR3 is TGCAGCGTCCGAGGACCGTTAGAGCAGTTCTTC. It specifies CSVRGPLEQFF.

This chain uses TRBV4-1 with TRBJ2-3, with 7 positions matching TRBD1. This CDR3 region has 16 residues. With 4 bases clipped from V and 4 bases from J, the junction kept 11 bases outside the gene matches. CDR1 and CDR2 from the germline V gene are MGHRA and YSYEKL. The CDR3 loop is CASSPFPGQAADTQYF. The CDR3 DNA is TGCGCCAGCAGCCCATTCCCTGGACAGGCCGCAGATACGCAGTATTTT.

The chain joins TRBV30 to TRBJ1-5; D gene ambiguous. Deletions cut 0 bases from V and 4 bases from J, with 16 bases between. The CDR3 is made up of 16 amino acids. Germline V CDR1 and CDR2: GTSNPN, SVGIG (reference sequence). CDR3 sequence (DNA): TGTGCCTGGAGTGTATTTGGAGCCCTGGGGAATCAGCCCCAGCATTTT. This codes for CAWSVFGALGNQPQHF.